This paragraph covers one TCR beta chain sequence. Its antigen is still unknown. Trimming removed 1 base from V and 0 bases from J, with 7 bases in between. Germline CDR1 SGHDT, CDR2 YYEEEE. CDR3 length: 14 residues. Indicated time point: after neoadjuvant nivolumab, at surgical resection. These oral cavity squamous cell carcinomas were HPV-negative and locally advanced. This sample is part of a study of neoadjuvant anti-PD-1 for oral cavity cancer. Study-level findings and limits: Larger post-treatment preexisting tumor clones tracked with greater tumor shrinkage.

Repertoires were generated with immunoSEQ multiplex PCR, while TCRdb's copy carries only in-frame clones and drops some. The sample has 20,000 to 30,000 clones; less than 35% are singletons. This chain connects TRBV5-6 to TRBJ1-1, with D hard to call. The sequence derives from a person aged 40 to 85 with oral cavity squamous cell carcinoma. Sequencing was performed on tumor tissue, taken after nivolumab (anti-PD-1) treatment. Written as DNA, the CDR3 is TGTGCCAGCAGCTTGAGGATCATGAACACTGAAGCTTTCTTT. Amino acid sequence: CASSLRIMNTEAFF.